This T cell receptor beta chain was captured by sequencing in a study of shared clonotypes between healthy human individuals. About the research overall: Each donor's CD8 memory used one plate, CD8 naive two, each CD4 subset three. Study observations and caveats: Generally, naive subsets (rather than memory subsets) showed larger estimated richness.

Several immunoSEQ plates received, in even portions, the genomic DNA of each subset. Per the original data handling: ImmunoSEQ output lacked quality scores and full-length reads, limiting matched filtering. Only in-frame clones appear in the TCRdb table, and some are missing; sequencing was by immunoSEQ multiplex PCR. V and J calls and clone size come straight from that table; D and trimming were deduced from the DNA. Of some 1 million clones in the sample, under 80% were seen once. This clone was seen a few times. Antigen specificity is unknown. The sample taken for sequencing was memory CD4+ T cells sorted from blood. The subset was: CD45RA-negative fraction. This receptor was obtained from a man aged 18-30 years in good health.

The CDR3 DNA follows: TGCAGCGCTACACAGGGGACCTACGAGCAGTACTTC. Amino acids: CSATQGTYEQYF. This sequence joins TRBV29-1 and TRBJ2-7; 7 bases are shared with TRBD1. V lost 7 bases to trimming and J lost 2 bases; unmatched junction nucleotides: 5. In germline, CDR1 is SQVTM, CDR2 ANQGSEA. There are 12 residues in the CDR3.